This T cell receptor (beta chain) stems from a study of shared clonotypes between healthy human individuals (dated by TCRdb to 2018 to 2020). About the full investigation: The cohort comprised a couple of women and three men aged 18 to 49 years. For each donor, three plates each were used for CD4 naive and CD4 memory, two plates were used for CD8 naive, and one plate was used for CD8 memory. Blood TCR repertoires of roughly five healthy adults were deeply sequenced to estimate repertoire size and the extent of clonotype sharing between individuals. Libraries were prepared and TCR repertoires were sequenced by different laboratories using diverse techniques, in order to increase sequencing depth and limit assay-specific biases. Leukapheresis yielded between about 0.8 and 8.9 billion PBMCs per donor. Overall study outcomes, separate from this receptor: Estimated clonotype richness was generally larger for naive than for memory subsets. Sampling was limited to blood, and TCR repertoires in tissue likely differ from TCR repertoires in blood. Pairwise subsampling indicated that sequencing depth was expected to affect the degree of clonotype sharing among donors. Compared with non-shared clonotypes, clonotypes shared by all four sorted-subset donors had higher generation probabilities. Because the study included only a small number of donors, the genetic and exposure-history diversity represented was limited. Rarefaction of sorted-subset datasets indicated incomplete sequencing despite the large sequencing depth. Approximately 5% of naive CD4, 3% to 3.5% of naive CD8, roughly 2.4% of memory CD4, and around 0.4% of memory CD8 clonotypes were shared across several donors.

The trim is 2 bases for V and 2 bases for J, with a gap of 17 bases between the germline ends. The germline V gene specifies SGHTA as CDR1 and FQGNSA as CDR2. From the cysteine up to the phenylalanine, the CDR3 has a length of 17 residues. The CDR3 DNA has 51 bases and is translated from base 1. For the CD8 naive samples, CD45RO-negative cells were positively selected for CCR7, yielding a CD45RA+CCR7+ population from which TemRA cells were excluded. Donors were healthy HIV-negative adults with no recently reported acute infections or vaccinations. All donors were Caucasian adults living in Nashville, Tennessee, USA. Blood was obtained by leukapheresis, after which PBMCs were separated by Ficoll-Histopaque density gradient centrifugation and cryopreserved in liquid nitrogen vapor phase. Analytical flow cytometry was used to check the purity and quantity of every magnetically sorted T cell population. Genomic DNA was isolated from each sorted fraction and quantified by UV absorbance on a Nanodrop 2000c.

Using the deep immunoSEQ assay, multiplex PCR amplified TCR CDR3 regions from genomic DNA. Genomic DNA extracted from each cell subset was distributed evenly over all wells of several immunoSEQ 96-well plates, and each plate served as one replicate. For sorted subsets, roughly 200 ng of genomic DNA, equivalent to 25,000 to 35,000 T cell genomes, went into each replicate PCR. Purified libraries were measured with a Qubit 3.0 fluorometer, size-checked on a Bioanalyzer 2100, and measured again with the KAPA Library Quantification kit. Every immunoSEQ 96-well plate was sequenced on a dedicated single-read 150-cycle Illumina NextSeq 550 flow cell. In the source study's methods: The immunoSEQ output contained only junctional sequences without quality scores, so filtering could not match that applied to full-length reads. Sequences were annotated with PyIR, a Python wrapper for IgBLAST v1.9, using IMGT germline references to assign V/J genes and CDR3. Reads were filtered out if the reads had weak V/J assignments (E-value above 1e-6), no CDR3, stop codons, out-of-frame junctions, or ambiguous translated residues. A V3J clonotype was defined by an identical inferred V gene, J gene, and CDR3 amino acid sequence. The percentage overlap between two repertoires was calculated by dividing the number of shared unique clonotypes by the size of the smaller repertoire. Three approaches were used to assess repertoire richness: RTK rarefaction, the Chao1 estimator, and Recon v2.1 estimates of unobserved clonotypes. Generation probabilities were computed with OLGA for all TCRbeta clonotypes obtained by the gDNA method from four donors. TCRdb re-hosts the immuneACCESS table, in-frame sequences only. Its copies lack some clones; in the studies checked, an unresolved V gene accounts for under half of them, and the cause for the rest is not known. Clone size and V and J calls were adopted from that table, with D and trimming inferred from the DNA. Here the sample has millions of clones; 85% to 95% occur a single time. Under 2% of the sample is held by the ten biggest clonotypes.

Notes on this clone: There is no known antigen for this receptor. No base-level quality is on record; no much larger clone is a single base apart.

Here the chain combines TRBV7-2 and TRBJ2-3; perhaps TRBD2 is the D gene, with 6 bases matching. The sequencing input was naive CD8+ T cells from PBMCs. The cell subset or site label, as the study defines it: CD45RA+CCR7+. The receptor was isolated from a man in his late teens or twenties in good health. Some clones in this sample may be carry-over from other donors' samples. The DNA sequence is as follows: TGTGCCAGCAGCTTACATCCCGAACTAGCATACACAGATACGCAGTATTTT. It codes for CASSLHPELAYTDTQYF.